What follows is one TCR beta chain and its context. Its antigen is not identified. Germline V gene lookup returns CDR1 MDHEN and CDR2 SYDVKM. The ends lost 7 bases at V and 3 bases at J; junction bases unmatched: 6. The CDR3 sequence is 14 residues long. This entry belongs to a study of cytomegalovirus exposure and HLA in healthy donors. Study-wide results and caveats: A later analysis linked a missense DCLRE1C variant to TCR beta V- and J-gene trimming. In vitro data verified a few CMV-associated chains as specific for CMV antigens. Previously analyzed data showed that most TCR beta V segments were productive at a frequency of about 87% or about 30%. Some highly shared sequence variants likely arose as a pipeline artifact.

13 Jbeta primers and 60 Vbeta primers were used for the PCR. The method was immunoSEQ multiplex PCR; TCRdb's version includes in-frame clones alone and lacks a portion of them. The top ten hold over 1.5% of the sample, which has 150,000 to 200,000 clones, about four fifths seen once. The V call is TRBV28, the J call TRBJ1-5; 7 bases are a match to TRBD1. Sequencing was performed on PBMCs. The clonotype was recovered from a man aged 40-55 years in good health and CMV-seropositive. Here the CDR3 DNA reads TGTGCCAGCACCGTCGGGACAGCCAATCAGCCCCAGCATTTT. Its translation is CASTVGTANQPQHF. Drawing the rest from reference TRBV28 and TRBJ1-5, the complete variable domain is DVKVTQSSRYLVKRTGEKVFLECVQDMDHENMFWYRQDPGLGLRLIYFSYDVKMKEKGDIPEGYSVSREKKERFSLILESASTNQTSMYLCASTVGTANQPQHFGDGTRLSIL.